This record concerns one T cell receptor (beta chain) sequence. The antigen it recognizes is unknown. Qualities for individual bases were not recorded, and no much larger clone is one base off. These data come from a study of Tregs in tolerant kidney transplant recipients (dated by TCRdb to about 2019). At the level of the whole study: TCRbeta sequencing was used in the study to identify donor-specific regulatory T cells before combined kidney and bone marrow transplantation, and the identified cells were then tracked after transplant. In a few healthy controls, several methods of expanding Tregs specific for an allogeneic donor were compared by TCRbeta repertoire sequencing.

Thawed PBMCs were FACS-sorted into unstimulated Tregs (CD4+CD25+CD127-), CD4+ non-Tregs (CD4+CD25-), CD4 cells and CD8 cells. Healthy control blood came either as purchased buffy coats or from healthy volunteers. Healthy control blood was processed to PBMCs by Ficoll density gradient and cryopreserved, and patient PBMCs were collected before and after transplant. The research as a whole found: Expanding Tregs with activated donor B cells appeared to identify the most biologically relevant and donor-specific TCRbeta repertoire. Biological reproducibility was not examined directly, but technical replication error appeared to be minimal. The study was constrained by small patient numbers, and validation of the findings is required in larger populations and under other immunosuppression protocols.

Genomic DNA was extracted from sorted cells with the QIAGEN DNeasy Blood and Tissue Kit for TCRbeta CDR3 sequencing. Through immunoSEQ, high-throughput TCRbeta CDR3 sequencing was done commercially, including PCR amplification with internal controls and bias correction. Turning to the authors' computational methods: Unique productive TCRbeta sequences were defined by CDR3 nucleotide sequence where primers matched, and otherwise by CDR3 amino acid sequence together with Vbeta and Jbeta genes. As a correction for sorting error, sequences shared between sorted populations at a frequency ratio of 2:1 or less were discarded, and the remaining shared sequences were assigned to the higher population. Sequences were defined as donor-reactive when expanded at least 5-fold in CFSE-low cells versus unstimulated cells and present at a frequency of at least 0.01% in CFSE-low cells. Repertoire divergence was quantified by Jensen-Shannon divergence calculated from the top 100 TCRbeta sequences ranked by frequency. For samples with multiple sequencing runs, sorting error was corrected in each run separately before the runs were combined. The table comes from immuneACCESS by way of TCRdb, which keeps in-frame sequences with V and J called. Part of the clones is missing from these tables; in studies checked, under half for an unresolved V gene and the rest for unknown reasons. V and J calls and clone size are copied from that table; D and trimming were computed from the DNA. Counted in this sample were tens of thousands of clones; roughly 89% of them appeared once. The ten biggest clones cover around 4.5% of the sample.

Taken from cysteine to phenylalanine, the CDR3 has 14 residues. The read is trimmed to its CDR3 DNA, 42 bases read in frame from base 1. Trimming costs V 2 bases and J 4 bases, and their ends lie 14 bases apart. CDR1 and CDR2, per the germline V gene (reference sequence), are GTSNPN and SVGIG. This clonotype was sampled from a human donor in good health. The chain was built from TRBV30 and TRBJ1-2; a tentative D call is TRBD1 (5 bases match). Material: CD4+ T cells from blood. The nucleotides are TGTGCCTGGAGTTCCTGGGGCAGGTTCTATGGCTACACCTTC. Translated, this is CAWSSWGRFYGYTF.